The 26 T cell receptor beta chains below come from one sample, sequenced in a study of response to subunit inactivated influenza vaccine. TCRdb re-called the RT-PCR reads with MiXCR, one entry per CDR3 protein. The sample shows 500,000 or so distinct CDR3 sequences, about 15% of them seen only once. The sample was CD4+ T cells sorted from PBMCs, taken approximately 25 months after vaccination. These receptors originate from a man between 50 and 70 years old who received an inactivated influenza vaccine.

V and J are TRBV11-2 and TRBJ2-3; D is perhaps TRBD2 (5 bases). The CDR3 has 17 amino acids. The germline CDR1 and CDR2 sequences are SGHAT and FQNNGV. Trimming took off 4 bases at V and 2 bases at J, with 19 bases between the two ends. CDR3 coding DNA: TGTGCCAGCAGCTACAACGCGGGTAGCGACTACACAGATACGCAGTATTTT. Translating it yields CASSYNAGSDYTDTQYF. Combining the CDR3 with reference TRBV11-2 and TRBJ2-3 gives the whole variable domain EAGVAQSPRYKIIEKRQSVAFWCNPISGHATLYWYQQILGQGPKLLIQFQNNGVVDDSQLPKDRFSAERLKGVDSTLKIQPAKLEDSAVYLCASSYNAGSDYTDTQYFGPGTRLTVL.

In DNA, the CDR3 is TGTGCCACCCGGTGGGGGCCTAGCACCGGGGAGCTGTTTTTT. Its protein is CATRWGPSTGELFF. The V gene is TRBV15, the J gene TRBJ2-2; a weak D match, TRBD1 (6 bases). CDR1 is LNHNV, CDR2 YYDKDF, per germline (reference sequence). CDR3 size: 14 residues. The V and J ends lost 8 bases and 4 bases respectively, with 14 bases between them.

This clonotype was recorded many times. This sequence joins TRBV12-3 or TRBV12-4 and TRBJ2-5; tentatively, D is TRBD1 (5 bases). Trimming removed 1 base from V and 0 bases from J, with 12 bases in between. The CDR3 is made up of 16 amino acids. In DNA form, the CDR3 reads TGTGCCAGCAGTTTAGTACCAGGGCCCTACCAAGAGACCCAGTACTTC. It encodes CASSLVPGPYQETQYF.

The chain couples TRBV20-1 to TRBJ1-5, with TRBD1 as a possible D gene (6 bases). CDR1 is DFQATT and CDR2 is SNEGSKA in the germline V gene (reference sequence). The CDR3 is 14 amino acids. V lost 4 bases and J 10 bases, leaving 20 bases between the germline ends. This CDR3 is CSAISPQGMHPQHF. The DNA of the CDR3 is TGCAGTGCTATAAGTCCACAGGGAATGCACCCCCAGCATTTT.

The CDR3 reads CASSNRGRGNTIYF. Here the CDR3 DNA reads TGTGCCAGCAGTAACAGGGGTCGTGGAAACACCATATATTTT. This chain links TRBV6-5 with TRBJ1-3, with 7 positions matching TRBD1. Germline V gene lookup returns CDR1 MNHEY and CDR2 SVGAGI. The CDR3 covers 14 residues. Germline trimming cut 5 bases from V and 3 bases from J; bases unmatched to any gene: 4.

The rearrangement links TRBV20-1 to TRBJ2-7, with 9 positions matching TRBD1. This CDR3 comprises 13 residues. The V and J ends lost 6 bases and 7 bases, in that order; junction bases with no gene match: 10. The germline V gene encodes CDR1 DFQATT and CDR2 SNEGSKA (reference sequence). CDR3 protein: CSAAGTGFGEQYF. In nucleotides, the CDR3 is TGCAGTGCAGCCGGGACAGGGTTCGGGGAGCAGTACTTC.

The chain combines TRBV10-3 with TRBJ1-5, with D possibly matching TRBD1 (6 bases). Trimming stripped 0 bases from V and 8 bases from J, with 8 bases between. There are 13 residues in the CDR3. Per the germline V gene, CDR1 is ENHRY and CDR2 is SYGVKD. CDR3 residues: CAISESQGKPQHF. Written as DNA, the CDR3 is TGTGCCATCAGTGAGTCGCAGGGGAAGCCCCAGCATTTT.

This clonotype was counted at least ten times. The chain recombines TRBV7-6 with TRBJ1-1; 9 bases match TRBD1. Losses at the gene ends were 0 bases for V and 0 bases for J; bases not matched to a gene: 2. Germline values: CDR1 SGHVS, CDR2 FNYEAQ. The CDR3 is 16 amino acids. CDR3 protein: CASSLARQGVNTEAFF. The CDR3 coding sequence is TGTGCCAGCAGCTTAGCGCGACAGGGGGTGAACACTGAAGCTTTCTTT.

This clonotype was picked up many times. The junction shows a germline mismatch at one end, possibly a read error. The rearrangement uses TRBV5-1 and TRBJ2-3, with no clear D. The germline gives CDR1 SGHRS, CDR2 YFSETQ. The CDR3 sequence is 13 residues long. This chain's CDR3 is CASSLTSTDTQYF. The CDR3 bases are TGTGCCAGCAGCCTTACATCTACAGATACGCAGTATTTT.

V gene TRBV5-5 combines with J gene TRBJ2-7; D perhaps matches TRBD2 (6 bases). Germline V CDR1 and CDR2: SGHKS, YYEKEE (reference sequence). The CDR3 spans 14 residues. Trimming removed 4 bases from V and 6 bases from J, with 17 bases in between. CDR3 coding DNA: TGTGCCAGCAGCCGGCGGGGCAGGGAAGGCGAGCAGTACTTC. Translation: CASSRRGREGEQYF.

This clonotype was detected only a few times. This chain connects TRBV12-3 or TRBV12-4 to TRBJ2-7; TRBD2 might be the D (5 bases). The V gene lost 8 bases and the J gene lost 7 bases, with 18 bases spanning the gap. The CDR3 has 13 residues. The CDR3 sequence: CASSRGRAVEQYF. The CDR3 DNA reads as TGTGCCAGCTCCCGGGGAAGGGCGGTGGAGCAGTACTTC.

The chain combines TRBV5-1 with TRBJ1-1; 8 bases align to TRBD1. The germline V gene has CDR1 SGHRS and CDR2 YFSETQ. Trimming removed 3 bases from V and 4 bases from J; junction bases left unmatched: 8. This CDR3 region has 15 residues. The CDR3 here is CASSSVTGAGTEAFF. CDR3 sequence (DNA): TGCGCCAGCAGCTCCGTGACAGGGGCAGGCACTGAAGCTTTCTTT.

The rearrangement links TRBV6-2 or TRBV6-3 to TRBJ2-1; 8 bases line up with TRBD1. The CDR3 runs to 16 residues. Germline V CDR1 and CDR2: MNHEY, SVGEGT. V lost 5 bases to trimming and J lost 4 bases; unmatched junction nucleotides: 10. The CDR3 reads CASSPGAGQVYNEQFF. The CDR3 coding sequence is TGTGCCAGCAGTCCGGGGGCGGGACAGGTTTACAATGAGCAGTTCTTC.

The J gene is TRBJ2-3, the V gene TRBV24-1; D is unresolved. CDR3 length: 12 amino acids. V was clipped by 3 bases and J by 5 bases, with 5 bases between them. Germline values: CDR1 KGHDR, CDR2 SFDVKD. CDR3 amino acids: CATSDIGDTQYF. In DNA form, the CDR3 reads TGTGCCACCAGTGATATAGGAGATACGCAGTATTTT.

This clonotype was counted only a few times. V is TRBV12-3 or TRBV12-4 and J is TRBJ2-2; 7 nucleotides match TRBD2. V was clipped by 6 bases and J by 4 bases; unmatched bases: 11. The CDR3 spans 16 residues. The CDR3 DNA is TGTGCCAGCAGCTTGAATGGCGGGAGTACCACCGGGGAGCTGTTTTTT. Its protein product is CASSLNGGSTTGELFF.

This clonotype has a handful of counts. CDR3 residues: CAISDLPGRGDQETQYF. The CDR3 DNA reads as TGTGCCATCAGTGACCTACCCGGGCGGGGGGACCAAGAGACCCAGTACTTC. This chain links TRBV10-3 with TRBJ2-5, with TRBD2 matching 8 bases. Germline V gene lookup returns CDR1 ENHRY and CDR2 SYGVKD. The CDR3 is made up of 17 amino acids. The V gene end was trimmed by 3 bases and the J gene end by 0 bases; junction bases not matched to a gene: 9.

The chain has TRBV6-2 or TRBV6-3 and TRBJ2-7; 8 bases map to TRBD1. V was clipped by 6 bases and J by 0 bases; unmatched bases: 7. The germline CDR1 and CDR2 sequences are MNHEY and SVGEGT. This CDR3 region has 15 residues. The CDR3 nucleotides read TGTGCCAGCAGCACCTTTACAGGGGGCTCCTACGAGCAGTACTTC. Protein: CASSTFTGGSYEQYF.

The sample holds many counts of this clonotype. The CDR3 bases are TGCAGCGTTGAAGGCCGTCGGGACACAAGCACAGATACGCAGTATTTT. Protein: CSVEGRRDTSTDTQYF. V is TRBV29-1 and J is TRBJ2-3; a weak D match, TRBD1 (6 bases). Trimming shortened V by 1 base and J by 0 bases, and 14 bases separated the two germline ends. The CDR3 contains 16 residues. CDR1 is SQVTM and CDR2 is ANQGSEA in the germline V gene.

This clonotype was detected only a few times. The genes are TRBV5-1 and TRBJ2-1, with 12 positions matching TRBD2. V shed 4 bases, J shed 5 bases, and the junction held 7 bases outside the gene matches. The CDR3 contains 16 residues. The germline V gene has CDR1 SGHRS and CDR2 YFSETQ. The CDR3 coding sequence is TGCGCCAGCAGCCCTGGACTAGCGGGACTCAACAATGAGCAGTTCTTC. This sequence encodes CASSPGLAGLNNEQFF.

At least ten counts were recorded for this clonotype. The chain is built from TRBV20-1 and TRBJ2-3; no clear D. From germline, CDR1 is DFQATT and CDR2 SNEGSKA (reference sequence). V lost 5 bases, J lost 1 base, and 4 bases lay in between. This CDR3 is 11 amino acids long. CDR3 sequence (DNA): TGCAGTGCTCCCCGCACAGATACGCAGTATTTT. Translating gives CSAPRTDTQYF.

This clonotype has a handful of counts. The genes are TRBV12-3 or TRBV12-4 and TRBJ2-3, with TRBD2 identical over 7 bases. The J segment lost 3 bases and the V segment lost 3 bases, leaving 9 bases of the junction unmatched. The CDR3 totals 16 residues. CDR3 sequence reads: CASSFGTGGKTDTQYF. CDR3 DNA: TGTGCCAGCAGTTTCGGGACGGGGGGTAAGACAGATACGCAGTATTTT.

This chain connects TRBV20-1 to TRBJ1-2, with D possibly TRBD1 on 5 matching bases. The CDR3 extends over 15 amino acids. V was cut by 7 bases and J by 6 bases, with 24 bases left in between. Per germline, CDR1 DFQATT and CDR2 SNEGSKA (reference sequence). CDR3 nucleotide sequence: TGCAGTGGGGCCCTAGGTGGTGGTGGGGGGAATGGCTACACCTTC. It translates to CSGALGGGGGNGYTF.

The chain has TRBV20-1 and TRBJ2-2; D is uncertain. CDR1 and CDR2 (germline): DFQATT, SNEGSKA (reference sequence). V gave up 5 bases and J gave up 1 base, with 11 bases separating them. The CDR3 has 14 amino acids. The CDR3 DNA reads TGCAGTGCTCGAAGGGCAGGGAACACCGGGGAGCTGTTTTTT. Translating gives CSARRAGNTGELFF.

The chain has TRBV7-9 and TRBJ2-4; a weak D match, TRBD2 (5 bases). Trimming removed 9 bases from V and 0 bases from J, with 12 bases in between. The germline V gene has CDR1 SEHNR and CDR2 FQNEAQ (reference sequence). CDR3 length equals 14 residues. The DNA for the CDR3 is TGTGCCAGTCAAGAGGACTTAGCCAAAAACATTCAGTACTTC. It codes for CASQEDLAKNIQYF. Looking up the rest from reference TRBV7-9 and TRBJ2-4 gives the full variable domain: DTGVSQNPRHKITKRGQNVTFRCDPISEHNRLYWYRQTLGQGPEFLTYFQNEAQLEKSRLLSDRFSAERPKGSFSTLEIQRTEQGDSAMYLCASQEDLAKNIQYFGAGTRLSVL.

Many counts were recorded for this clonotype. The chain couples TRBV20-1 to TRBJ2-3; 10 bases match TRBD2. CDR3 length: 14 amino acids. Germline V gene data show CDR1 as DFQATT and CDR2 as SNEGSKA (reference sequence). V was pared by 5 bases and J by 6 bases, with 8 bases of the junction left unmatched. CDR3 nucleotides: TGCAGTGCTGATAGCGGGAGGTCCCCTGATACGCAGTATTTT. This translates into CSADSGRSPDTQYF.

This chain joins TRBV7-2 and TRBJ1-1; weak D call: TRBD1 (6 bases). The CDR3 sequence is 15 residues long. V was pared by 2 bases and J by 11 bases, with 21 bases between. CDR1 SGHTA and CDR2 FQGNSA come from the germline V gene. The CDR3 nucleotides are TGTGCCAGCAGCTTAAATTCGGACAGCATGGTGAAGGCTTTCTTT. It specifies CASSLNSDSMVKAFF. Complete variable domain (other parts from reference TRBV7-2 and TRBJ1-1): GAGVSQSPSNKVTEKGKDVELRCDPISGHTALYWYRQSLGQGLEFLIYFQGNSAPDKSGLPSDRFSAERTGGSVSTLTIQRTQQEDSAVYLCASSLNSDSMVKAFFGQGTRLTVV.